This TCR beta chain was recovered during a study of response to subunit inactivated influenza vaccine. General study findings and limits: Only a handful of new T cells, the authors suggested, are recruited with each seasonal influenza vaccination.

TCRdb processed the RT-PCR reads anew with MiXCR; each CDR3 protein has one entry. The sample lists about 520,000 distinct CDR3 sequences, under 8.5% seen once, with 13% in the top ten. This clonotype was counted only a few times. Its antigen is not identified. This clonotype originated in a man aged 45 to 70 who received an inactivated influenza vaccine. Sequencing used PBMCs from blood, obtained roughly 24 months after vaccination.

The CDR3 loop reads CSVVGDAVGSNYGYTF. The CDR3 DNA follows: TGCAGCGTTGTTGGGGACGCCGTCGGATCTAACTATGGCTACACCTTC. V and J are TRBV29-1 and TRBJ1-2, with D possibly TRBD1 on 5 matching bases. Germline V CDR1 and CDR2: SQVTM, ANQGSEA. V was clipped by 4 bases and J by 0 bases, with 18 bases between them. The CDR3 covers 16 residues.